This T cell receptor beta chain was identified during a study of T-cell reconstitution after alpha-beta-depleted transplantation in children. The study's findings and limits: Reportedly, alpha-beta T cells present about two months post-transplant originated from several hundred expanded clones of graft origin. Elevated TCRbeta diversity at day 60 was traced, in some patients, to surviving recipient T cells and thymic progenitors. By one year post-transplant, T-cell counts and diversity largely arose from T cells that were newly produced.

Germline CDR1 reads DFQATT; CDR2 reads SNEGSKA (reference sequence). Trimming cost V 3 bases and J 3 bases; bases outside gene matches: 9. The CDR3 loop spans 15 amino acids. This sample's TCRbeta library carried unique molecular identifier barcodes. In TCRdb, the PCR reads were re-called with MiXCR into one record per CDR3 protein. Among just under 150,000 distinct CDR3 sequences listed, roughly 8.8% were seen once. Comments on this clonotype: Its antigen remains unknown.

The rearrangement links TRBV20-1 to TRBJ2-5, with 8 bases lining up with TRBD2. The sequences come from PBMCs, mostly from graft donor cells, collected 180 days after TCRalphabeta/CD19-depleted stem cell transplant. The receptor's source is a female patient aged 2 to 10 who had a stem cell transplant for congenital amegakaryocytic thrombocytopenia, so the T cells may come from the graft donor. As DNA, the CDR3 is TGCAGTGCTAGGAAACCCGGGACTAGAGAAGAGACCCAGTACTTC. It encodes CSARKPGTREETQYF.